This TCR beta chain was profiled in a study of shared clonotypes between healthy human individuals. A split of CD4+ cells into CD45RA+ naive and CD45RA-negative memory subsets was performed. Each subset's genomic DNA was split evenly across several immunoSEQ plates. The table came from immunoSEQ multiplex PCR; TCRdb's copy has only in-frame clones and leaves some out. The data contain about 2.5 million clones, roughly 92% of them seen just once; the ten biggest clones take up roughly 0.34%. The CDR3 consists of 13 residues. Trimming removed 7 bases from V and 4 bases from J, with 11 bases in between. Germline V gene lookup returns CDR1 SGHRS and CDR2 YFSETQ.

This clonotype was sampled from a man between 18 and 29 years old in good health. Some clones in this sample may be carry-over from other donors' samples. The chain uses TRBV5-1 and TRBJ1-4; the D gene is possibly TRBD1 (5 bases). Sequenced sample: naive CD4+ T cells from PBMCs. The subset: CD45RA+ positively selected. The CDR3 bases are TGCGCCAGCCACCGGGACGGTAATGAAAAACTGTTTTTT. Its protein is CASHRDGNEKLFF.